This entry concerns a single TCR beta chain. This record belongs to a study of shared clonotypes between healthy human individuals. Study-level background: Per-donor plates numbered three CD4 naive, three CD4 memory, two CD8 naive and one CD8 memory.

Replicate PCRs for sorted subsets used around 190 ng DNA; this equaled 25,000 to 30,000 T cell genomes. Using immunoSEQ multiplex PCR, the repertoire was profiled, and TCRdb retains in-frame clones only, with some absent. Among roughly 400,000 clones listed, about 96% were seen once. Healthy adults negative for HIV, lacking recent acute infections or vaccinations, served as donors. The sequence was obtained from a man aged 25 to 45 in good health. Source material: memory CD8+ T cells sorted from blood. Described subset: CD45RO+ cells pooled with CCR7-negative TemRA cells.

CDR3 loop: CASSASGTGGRNEQFF. CDR3 nucleotides: TGTGCCAGCAGCGCCTCCGGGACAGGGGGGCGGAATGAGCAGTTCTTC. The chain recombines TRBV7-9 with TRBJ2-1; 11 nucleotides line up with TRBD1. The ends lost 5 bases at V and 7 bases at J; junction bases unmatched: 10. The CDR3 totals 16 residues. Germline V gene sequence: CDR1 SEHNR, CDR2 FQNEAQ (reference sequence). Full variable domain (missing parts from reference TRBV7-9 and TRBJ2-1): DTGVSQNPRHKITKRGQNVTFRCDPISEHNRLYWYRQTLGQGPEFLTYFQNEAQLEKSRLLSDRFSAERPKGSFSTLEIQRTEQGDSAMYLCASSASGTGGRNEQFFGPGTRLTVL.